This T cell receptor beta chain appears in the sequencing data of a study of T cells in women clearing cervical HPV infection. Across the whole study: HLA type could not be excluded as a confounder.

Broader study findings: TRBV6-7 abundance was lower in cases than controls (around 0.11% versus 0.16%).

CDR3 length: 15 amino acids. Trimming at V came to 6 bases and at J to 2 bases, leaving 3 bases not matched to a gene. On this clone itself: The target antigen is unknown. The read ends 3 residues shy of where the CDR3 ends; the end is completed using the germline J gene.

immunoSEQ multiplex PCR used an average of approximately 1,300 ng genomic DNA. Assay used: immunoSEQ multiplex PCR; TCRdb lists only in-frame clones, some missing. The table lists some 41,000 clones. The receptor's source is a woman between 18 and 70 years old with a cervical HPV16 infection that either progressed to CIN3+ or cleared (not recorded which). V usage is TRBV12-3 or TRBV12-4 and J usage is TRBJ2-3, with 12 bases fitting TRBD2. What was sequenced was blood buffy coat. The CDR3: CASSRLAGATDTQYF. Incomplete CDR3 DNA: TGTGCCAGCAGCCGACTAGCGGGAGCCACAGATACG.